One sample yielded the 22 T cell receptor beta chains listed below, sequenced in a study of tumor-infiltrating lymphocytes in primary liver carcinoma. From roughly 0.5 ug total RNA, TCR beta cDNA was generated with a primer in the constant region. Libraries for TCR beta were built through three nested multiplex PCR rounds, which together made up a slightly modified ARM-PCR procedure. Both of the initial two PCR rounds ran for nine to eleven cycles and employed TRBV1-TRBV30 forward primers alongside a C-beta reverse primer. A single record per CDR3 protein comes from TCRdb applying MiXCR to the multiplex PCR reads. The sample consists of 100,000 to 150,000 distinct CDR3 sequences, 64% of them appearing once. Both RNA and DNA were isolated together from roughly 20-30 mg of bulk tissue that had not been sorted. Specimen: liver tumor tissue from sampling region 3. As for subset: tumor region T3, left-lateral pole. All receptors derive from a woman aged 55-75 years with primary liver carcinoma and hepatitis B virus infection.

The chain couples TRBV5-1 to TRBJ2-3; D is unclear. This CDR3 is 16 amino acids long. CDR1 is SGHRS and CDR2 is YFSETQ in the germline V gene. The V end was cut by 7 bases, the J end by 4 bases, with 22 bases between. This CDR3 is CASGSPGVFVSDTQYF. CDR3 coding DNA: TGCGCCAGCGGCTCCCCTGGGGTATTCGTCTCAGATACGCAGTATTTT. Full variable domain (outside the CDR3, taken from reference TRBV5-1 and TRBJ2-3): KAGVTQTPRYLIKTRGQQVTLSCSPISGHRSVSWYQQTPGQGLQFLFEYFSETQRNKGNFPGRFSGRQFSNSRSEMNVSTLELGDSALYLCASGSPGVFVSDTQYFGPGTRLTVL.

With respect to this clonotype: An end of the junction does not agree with germline; a read error may underlie this. The chain joins TRBV12-3 or TRBV12-4 to TRBJ2-5, with D tentatively TRBD2 (7 bases). The CDR3 is made up of 17 amino acids. CDR3 in amino acids: CASSLERGGGLGETEYF. Here the CDR3 DNA reads TGTGCCAGCAGCTTAGAGAGGGGGGGAGGTCTGGGGGAGACCGAGTACTTC.

Only a few counts were recorded for this clonotype. This could be a read error, since a much larger clone is one nucleotide away. Without the conserved terminal phenylalanine or tryptophan, this CDR3 likely stems from a read error. This chain connects TRBV4-2 to TRBJ1-1, with a tentative D call TRBD1 (5 bases). V was cut by 4 bases and J by 2 bases, with 11 bases left in between. The CDR3 covers 14 residues. The germline gives CDR1 LGHNA, CDR2 YNFKEQ. As DNA, the CDR3 is TGTGCCAGCAGCCGTCTGGACACTAACACTGAAGCTTTCTCT. As protein: CASSRLDTNTEAFS.

The rearrangement uses TRBV21-1 and TRBJ1-5. TRBV21-1 counts as a pseudogene. This CDR3 spans 12 amino acids. In nucleotides, the CDR3 is TGTGCCCGATGGGCCTTTTGTCAGCCCCAGCATTTT. This gives the protein CARWAFCQPQHF.

The chain has TRBV28 and TRBJ2-7; 9 positions match TRBD2. CDR1 is MDHEN, CDR2 SYDVKM, per germline. Losses at the gene ends were 6 bases for V and 3 bases for J; bases not matched to a gene: 9. The CDR3 loop spans 15 amino acids. The CDR3 loop reads CASRLRAGGDYEQYF. CDR3 nucleotide sequence: TGTGCCAGCAGATTGCGAGCGGGAGGCGACTACGAGCAGTACTTC.

For this clonotype: Possible read error: a much larger clone is one base away. The chain couples TRBV5-4 to TRBJ2-3; TRBD2 matches at 7 bases. Germline V gene lookup returns CDR1 SGHNT and CDR2 YYREEE (reference sequence). This CDR3 contains 15 residues. The V gene end was trimmed by 5 bases and the J gene end by 3 bases; junction bases not matched to a gene: 9. The chain's CDR3 is CASSRMGGPTDTQYF. The CDR3 region has the DNA TGTGCCAGCAGTCGGATGGGAGGGCCGACAGATACGCAGTATTTT.

V usage is TRBV21-1 and J usage is TRBJ2-7. TRBV21-1 is termed a pseudogene. The CDR3 sequence is 16 residues long. The CDR3: CASSNRPFEGFYEQYF. DNA for the CDR3: TGTGCCAGCAGCAATCGGCCTTTTGAGGGCTTCTACGAGCAGTACTTC.

This clonotype was found a few times. The J gene is TRBJ2-2, the V gene TRBV2; TRBD1 matches at 8 bases. Germline values: CDR1 SNHLY, CDR2 FYNNEI. J gave up 6 bases and V 8 bases, and 5 bases lay outside the gene matches. CDR3 length equals 13 residues. The CDR3 region is CASRQGTAGELFF. In DNA form, the CDR3 reads TGTGCCAGCCGACAGGGGACGGCCGGGGAGCTGTTTTTT.

Notes on this clonotype: No conserved phenylalanine or tryptophan is present at the end of the CDR3, so a read error is the likely explanation. The chain is built from TRBV6-6 and TRBJ2-7; TRBD1 matches 7 bases. The CDR3 spans 15 residues. Germline-derived CDR1 and CDR2 are MNHNY and SVGAGI (reference sequence). The DNA of the CDR3 is TGTGCTAGCAGTTACTCGGGGACAGCGTTCCACAAGCAGTACTCC. It specifies CASSYSGTAFHKQYS.

Ten or more counts support this clonotype. CDR3: CSAGRGLAGRYNEQFF. The CDR3 coding sequence is TGCAGCGCCGGACGGGGACTAGCGGGGCGCTACAATGAGCAGTTCTTC. The chain combines TRBV29-1 with TRBJ2-1; 13 nucleotides match TRBD2. The V segment lost 7 bases and the J segment 3 bases; nucleotides outside the gene matches: 9. CDR1 is SQVTM and CDR2 is ANQGSEA in the germline V gene. The CDR3 loop spans 16 amino acids.

This clonotype was seen repeatedly, ten times or more. This chain connects TRBV12-3 or TRBV12-4 to TRBJ1-2; 9 bases agree with TRBD1. The CDR3 spans 13 residues. V was pared by 3 bases and J by 8 bases, with 4 bases of the junction left unmatched. The CDR3 spells CASSFPGTGGYTF. As DNA, the CDR3 is TGTGCCAGCAGTTTTCCCGGGACAGGGGGCTACACCTTC.

As regards this clonotype: The junction does not match germline at one end; this may be a read error. The genes are TRBV12-3 or TRBV12-4 and TRBJ1-5, with TRBD1 as a possible D gene (5 bases). This CDR3 has 13 residues. CDR3 in DNA: TGTGCCGGCAGTCTTGCGGGACGGCAGCCCCAGCATTTT. Amino acids: CAGSLAGRQPQHF.

V usage is TRBV29-1 and J usage is TRBJ2-1; possibly TRBD2 for D (5 bases). CDR3 length equals 15 residues. In germline, CDR1 is SQVTM, CDR2 ANQGSEA. This CDR3 reads CSLEDGIVMGNEQFF. CDR3 nucleotide sequence: TGCAGTCTTGAAGACGGGATTGTCATGGGGAATGAGCAGTTCTTC.

This sequence joins TRBV5-8 and TRBJ2-1; perhaps TRBD2 as D (6 bases). Trimming pared 0 bases from V and 5 bases from J, leaving 12 bases between. The CDR3 consists of 15 residues. CDR1 is SGHTS, CDR2 YDEGEE, per germline. The CDR3 sequence is CASSLVGTGNNEQFF. As DNA, the CDR3 is TGTGCCAGCAGCTTGGTTGGGACTGGGAACAATGAGCAGTTCTTC. Complete variable domain (other parts from reference TRBV5-8 and TRBJ2-1): EAGVTQSPTHLIKTRGQQATLRCSPISGHTSVYWYQQALGLGLQFLLWYDEGEERNRGNFPPRFSGRQFPNYSSELNVNALELEDSALYLCASSLVGTGNNEQFFGPGTRLTVL.

A remark on this clonotype: This is likely a read error, given that the CDR3 carries no conserved phenylalanine or tryptophan at its end. In nucleotides, the CDR3 is TGTGCCAGCAGCTTGGAGGGTGCTAAGTGGAATGAGCAGTTCTAC. The encoded protein is CASSLEGAKWNEQFY. The V call is TRBV5-4, the J call TRBJ2-1; D is unresolved. The germline V and J ends were trimmed by 0 bases and 7 bases, with 14 bases remaining between them. The CDR3 is made up of 15 amino acids. Germline CDR1 reads SGHNT; CDR2 reads YYREEE (reference sequence).

About this clonotype: The junction does not match germline at one end; this may be a read error. As DNA, the CDR3 is TGTGCCAGCAGCTTGGGAGCGGGAGGGGGCACAGATGCGCAGTATTTT. This translates into CASSLGAGGGTDAQYF. This rearrangement joins TRBV7-9 to TRBJ2-3; TRBD2 agrees at 10 bases. The germline V gene has CDR1 SEHNR and CDR2 FQNEAQ (reference sequence). The CDR3 length is 16 residues.

This clonotype has a count of ten or more. The rearrangement uses TRBV6-6 and TRBJ2-7, with TRBD1 matching over 7 bases. The germline gives CDR1 MNHNY, CDR2 SVGAGI (reference sequence). V shed 1 base and J 6 bases; nucleotides not matched to a gene: 6. The CDR3 covers 14 residues. The CDR3 DNA sequence: TGTGCCAGCAGTTACTTGACAGGGCAGGGCGAGCAGTACTTC. As protein: CASSYLTGQGEQYF.

As concerns this clonotype: A read error may explain this, as a much larger clone is one base away. Since no conserved phenylalanine or tryptophan closes the CDR3, a read error is the likely cause. The rearrangement links TRBV5-6 to TRBJ2-1; TRBD2 agrees at 10 bases. Germline lookup yields CDR1 SGHDT and CDR2 YYEEEE. The junction had 5 bases not matched to a gene; V was cut back by 0 bases and J by 8 bases. CDR3 length equals 15 residues. Here the CDR3 reads CASSLVSGRWYEQFL. CDR3 sequence (DNA): TGTGCCAGCAGCTTGGTTAGCGGGAGGTGGTATGAGCAGTTCCTC.

This clonotype was picked up many times. The CDR3 here is CASSQDRERTRKPQFF. CDR3 nucleotides: TGTGCCAGCAGCCAAGATCGGGAGCGAACTCGCAAACCCCAGTTCTTC. This sequence joins TRBV14 and TRBJ2-1, with a weak D call TRBD2 (6 bases). The CDR3 runs 16 residues. V dropped 0 bases and J dropped 13 bases, with 22 bases sitting between them. Germline V gene sequence: CDR1 SGHDN, CDR2 FVKESK.

There are many counts of this clonotype. This chain joins TRBV30 and TRBJ2-3; D gene unclear. The germline V gene encodes CDR1 GTSNPN and CDR2 SVGIG (reference sequence). V lost 2 bases to trimming and J lost 4 bases, with 7 bases between them. CDR3 length: 12 amino acids. CDR3: CAWSRSADTQYF. The CDR3 DNA reads TGTGCCTGGAGTCGGAGTGCAGATACGCAGTATTTT.

To note about this clonotype: A single base separates this from a much larger clone, so it may be a read error. This likely comes from a read error, as the CDR3 has no conserved phenylalanine or tryptophan at its end. The chain has TRBV28 and TRBJ2-7; 11 bases are a match to TRBD2. The J segment lost 5 bases and the V segment lost 10 bases, leaving 16 bases of the junction unmatched. The CDR3 sequence is 16 residues long. Germline V lookup: CDR1 MDHEN, CDR2 SYDVKM. The CDR3 nucleotides are TGTGCCACCGGGGGTAAGGAACTAGCGGGAGTAAACGAGCAGTACTTA. Encoded protein: CATGGKELAGVNEQYL.

This clonotype was seen repeatedly, ten times or more. The V and J genes are TRBV10-2 and TRBJ2-2, with 11 nucleotides matching TRBD1. The V gene's germline CDR1 is WSHSY and CDR2 SAAADI. V shed 4 bases, J shed 4 bases, and the junction held 2 bases outside the gene matches. The CDR3 runs to 15 residues. CDR3 amino acids: CASSVGTGGTGELFF. The CDR3 bases are TGCGCCAGCAGTGTGGGGACAGGGGGCACCGGGGAGCTGTTTTTT.